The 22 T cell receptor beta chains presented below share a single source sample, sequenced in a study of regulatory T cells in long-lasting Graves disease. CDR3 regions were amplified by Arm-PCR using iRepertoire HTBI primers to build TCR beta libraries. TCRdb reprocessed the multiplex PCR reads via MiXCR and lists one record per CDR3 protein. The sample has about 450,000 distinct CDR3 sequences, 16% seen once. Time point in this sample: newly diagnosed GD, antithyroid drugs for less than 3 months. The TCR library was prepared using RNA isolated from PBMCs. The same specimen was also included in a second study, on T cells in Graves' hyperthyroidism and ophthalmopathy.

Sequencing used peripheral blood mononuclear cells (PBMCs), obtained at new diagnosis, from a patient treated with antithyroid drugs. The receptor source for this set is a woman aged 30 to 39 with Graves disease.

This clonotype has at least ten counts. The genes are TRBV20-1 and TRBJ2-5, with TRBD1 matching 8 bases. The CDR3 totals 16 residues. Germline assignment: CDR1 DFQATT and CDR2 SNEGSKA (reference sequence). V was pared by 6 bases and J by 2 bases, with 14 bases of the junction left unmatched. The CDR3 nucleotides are TGCAGTGCCTATGGAACGACAGGGGAATATCAAGAGACCCAGTACTTC. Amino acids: CSAYGTTGEYQETQYF.

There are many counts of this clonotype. CDR3 sequence (DNA): TGTGCCAGCAGTGCCCCCGGCTCTACCTCCTACGAGCAGTACTTC. Its protein product is CASSAPGSTSYEQYF. The genes are TRBV28 and TRBJ2-7, with D uncertain. The CDR3 extends over 15 amino acids. The V end lost 5 bases, the J end lost 0 bases, and 14 bases lay between the germline ends. CDR1 is MDHEN, CDR2 SYDVKM, per germline.

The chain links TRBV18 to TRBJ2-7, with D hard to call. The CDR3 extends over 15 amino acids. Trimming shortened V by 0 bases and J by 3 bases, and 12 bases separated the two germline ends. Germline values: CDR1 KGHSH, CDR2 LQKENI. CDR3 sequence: CASSPPAGRDYEQYF. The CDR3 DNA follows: TGTGCCAGCTCACCACCGGCTGGCAGAGACTACGAGCAGTACTTC.

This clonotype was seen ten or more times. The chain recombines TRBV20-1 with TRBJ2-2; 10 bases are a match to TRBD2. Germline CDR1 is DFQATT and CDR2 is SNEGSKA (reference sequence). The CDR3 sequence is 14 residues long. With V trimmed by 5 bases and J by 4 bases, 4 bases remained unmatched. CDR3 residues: CSASSGSSTGELFF. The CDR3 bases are TGCAGTGCTTCTAGCGGGAGTTCCACCGGGGAGCTGTTTTTT.

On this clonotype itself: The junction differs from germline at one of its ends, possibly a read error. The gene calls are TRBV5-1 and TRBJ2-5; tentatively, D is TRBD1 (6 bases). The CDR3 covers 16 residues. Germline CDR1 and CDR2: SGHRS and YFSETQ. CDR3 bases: TGTGCCAGCAGCGTAGCCCCCACAGGGCACCAAGAGACCCAGTACTTC. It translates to CASSVAPTGHQETQYF. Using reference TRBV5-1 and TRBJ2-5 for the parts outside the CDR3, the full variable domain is KAGVTQTPRYLIKTRGQQVTLSCSPISGHRSVSWYQQTPGQGLQFLFEYFSETQRNKGNFPGRFSGRQFSNSRSEMNVSTLELGDSALYLCASSVAPTGHQETQYFGPGTRLLVL.

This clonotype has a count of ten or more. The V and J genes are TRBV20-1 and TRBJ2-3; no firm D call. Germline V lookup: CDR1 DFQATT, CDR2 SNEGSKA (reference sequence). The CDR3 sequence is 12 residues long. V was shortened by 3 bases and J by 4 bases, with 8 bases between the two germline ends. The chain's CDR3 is CSASLGADTQYF. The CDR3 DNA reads TGCAGTGCTAGTTTAGGCGCAGATACGCAGTATTTT.

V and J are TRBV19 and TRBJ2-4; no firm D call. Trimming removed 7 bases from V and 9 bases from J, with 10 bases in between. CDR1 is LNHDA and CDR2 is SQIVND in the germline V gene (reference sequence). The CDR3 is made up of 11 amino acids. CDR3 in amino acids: CASIGPGIQYF. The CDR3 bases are TGTGCCAGTATCGGCCCGGGCATTCAGTACTTC.

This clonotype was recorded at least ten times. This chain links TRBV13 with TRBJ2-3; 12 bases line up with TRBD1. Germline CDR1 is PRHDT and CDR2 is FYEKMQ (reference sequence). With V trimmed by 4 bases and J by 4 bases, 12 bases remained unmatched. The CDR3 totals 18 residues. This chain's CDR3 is CASSSRDRGRTEADTQYF. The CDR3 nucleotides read TGTGCCAGCAGCTCCCGGGACAGGGGGCGCACAGAGGCAGATACGCAGTATTTT.

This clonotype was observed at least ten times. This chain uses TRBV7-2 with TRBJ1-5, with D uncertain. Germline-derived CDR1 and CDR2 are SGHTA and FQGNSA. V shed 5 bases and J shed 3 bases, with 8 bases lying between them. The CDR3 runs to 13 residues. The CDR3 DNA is TGTGCCAGCAGCCCGGCCCTCAATCAGCCCCAGCATTTT. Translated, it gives CASSPALNQPQHF.

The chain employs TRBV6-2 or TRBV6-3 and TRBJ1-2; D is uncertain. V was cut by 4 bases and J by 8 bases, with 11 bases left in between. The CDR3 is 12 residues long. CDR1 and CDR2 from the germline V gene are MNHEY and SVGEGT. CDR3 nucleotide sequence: TGTGCCAGCAGTTCCGTAGAAGGCGGCTACACCTTC. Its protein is CASSSVEGGYTF.

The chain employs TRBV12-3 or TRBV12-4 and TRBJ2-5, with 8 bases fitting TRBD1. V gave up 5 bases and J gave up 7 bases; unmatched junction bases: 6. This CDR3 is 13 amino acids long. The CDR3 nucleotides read TGTGCCAGCAGTAACGGACAGGGTCTGACCCAGTACTTC. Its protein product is CASSNGQGLTQYF.

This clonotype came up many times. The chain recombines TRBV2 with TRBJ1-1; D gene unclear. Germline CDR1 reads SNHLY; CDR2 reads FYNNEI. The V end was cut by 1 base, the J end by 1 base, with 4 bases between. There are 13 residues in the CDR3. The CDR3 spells CASSEEENTEAFF. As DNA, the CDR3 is TGTGCCAGCAGTGAAGAAGAGAACACTGAAGCTTTCTTT.

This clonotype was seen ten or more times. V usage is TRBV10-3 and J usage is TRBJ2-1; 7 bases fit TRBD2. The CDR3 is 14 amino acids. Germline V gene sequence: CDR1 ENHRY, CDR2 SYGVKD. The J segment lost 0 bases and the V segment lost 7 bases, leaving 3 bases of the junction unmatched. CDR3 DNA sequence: TGTGCCATCACCGGGGGGAACTCCTACAATGAGCAGTTCTTC. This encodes CAITGGNSYNEQFF.

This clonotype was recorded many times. The CDR3 sequence is CASSLAVKAEETQYF. In DNA, the CDR3 is TGCGCCAGCAGCTTGGCCGTGAAGGCGGAAGAGACCCAGTACTTC. The V and J genes are TRBV5-1 and TRBJ2-5; no clear D. Trimming stripped 0 bases from V and 3 bases from J, with 12 bases between. From germline, CDR1 is SGHRS and CDR2 YFSETQ. CDR3 length equals 15 residues. Filled out from reference TRBV5-1 and TRBJ2-5, the complete variable domain reads KAGVTQTPRYLIKTRGQQVTLSCSPISGHRSVSWYQQTPGQGLQFLFEYFSETQRNKGNFPGRFSGRQFSNSRSEMNVSTLELGDSALYLCASSLAVKAEETQYFGPGTRLLVL.

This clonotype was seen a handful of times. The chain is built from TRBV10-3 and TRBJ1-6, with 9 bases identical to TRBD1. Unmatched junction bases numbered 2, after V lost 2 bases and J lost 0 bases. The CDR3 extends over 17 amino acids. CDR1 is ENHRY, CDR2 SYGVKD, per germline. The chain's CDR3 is CAISERQGVSYNSPLHF. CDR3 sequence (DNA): TGTGCCATCAGTGAGAGACAGGGGGTCTCCTATAATTCACCCCTCCACTTT.

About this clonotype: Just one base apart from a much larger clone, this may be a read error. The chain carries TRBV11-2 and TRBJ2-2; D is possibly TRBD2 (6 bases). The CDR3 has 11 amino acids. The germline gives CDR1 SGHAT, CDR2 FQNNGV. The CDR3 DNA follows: TGTGCAGGAGCGAACACCGGGGGGCTGTTTTTT. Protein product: CAGANTGGLFF.

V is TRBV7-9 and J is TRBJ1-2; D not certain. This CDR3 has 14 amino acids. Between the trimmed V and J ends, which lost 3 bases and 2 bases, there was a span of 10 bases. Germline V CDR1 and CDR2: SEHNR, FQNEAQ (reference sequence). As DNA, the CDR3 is TGTGCCAGCAGCTTCCGAGGCCTAAACTATGGCTACACCTTC. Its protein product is CASSFRGLNYGYTF.

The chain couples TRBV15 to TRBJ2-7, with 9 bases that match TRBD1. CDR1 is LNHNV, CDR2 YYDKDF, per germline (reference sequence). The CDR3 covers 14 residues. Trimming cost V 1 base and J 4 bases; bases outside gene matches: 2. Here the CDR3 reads CATSRVDRGYEQYF. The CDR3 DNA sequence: TGTGCCACCAGCAGAGTGGACAGGGGATACGAGCAGTACTTC.

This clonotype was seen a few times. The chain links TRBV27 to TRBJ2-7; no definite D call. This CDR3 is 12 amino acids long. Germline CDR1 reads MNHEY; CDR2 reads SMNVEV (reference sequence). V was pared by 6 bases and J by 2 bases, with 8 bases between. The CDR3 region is CASRNSAYEQYF. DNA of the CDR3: TGTGCCAGCAGGAACAGCGCCTACGAGCAGTACTTC.

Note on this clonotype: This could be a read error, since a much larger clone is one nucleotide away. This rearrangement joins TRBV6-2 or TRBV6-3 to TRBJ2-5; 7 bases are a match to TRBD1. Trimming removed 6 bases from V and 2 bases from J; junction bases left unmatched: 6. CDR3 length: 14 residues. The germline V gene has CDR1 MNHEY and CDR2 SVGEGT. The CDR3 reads CASRSRQGQETQYF. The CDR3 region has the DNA TGTGCCAGCAGGTCCAGACAGGGTCAAGAGACCCAGTACTTC.

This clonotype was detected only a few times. DNA of the CDR3: TGTGCCACCAGTACGGCGGACGGAAACAATGAGCAGTTCTTC. Protein: CATSTADGNNEQFF. The J gene is TRBJ2-1, the V gene TRBV15; no reliable D call. The CDR3 covers 14 residues. Germline CDR1 LNHNV, CDR2 YYDKDF (reference sequence). The ends were cut back, 6 bases at V and 5 bases at J, with 14 bases in the middle.

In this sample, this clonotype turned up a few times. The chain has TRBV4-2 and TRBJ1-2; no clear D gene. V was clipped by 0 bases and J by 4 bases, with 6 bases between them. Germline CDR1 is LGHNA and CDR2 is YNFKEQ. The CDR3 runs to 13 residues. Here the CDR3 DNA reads TGTGCCAGCAGCCAAGATAGACTCTATGGCTACACCTTC. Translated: CASSQDRLYGYTF.